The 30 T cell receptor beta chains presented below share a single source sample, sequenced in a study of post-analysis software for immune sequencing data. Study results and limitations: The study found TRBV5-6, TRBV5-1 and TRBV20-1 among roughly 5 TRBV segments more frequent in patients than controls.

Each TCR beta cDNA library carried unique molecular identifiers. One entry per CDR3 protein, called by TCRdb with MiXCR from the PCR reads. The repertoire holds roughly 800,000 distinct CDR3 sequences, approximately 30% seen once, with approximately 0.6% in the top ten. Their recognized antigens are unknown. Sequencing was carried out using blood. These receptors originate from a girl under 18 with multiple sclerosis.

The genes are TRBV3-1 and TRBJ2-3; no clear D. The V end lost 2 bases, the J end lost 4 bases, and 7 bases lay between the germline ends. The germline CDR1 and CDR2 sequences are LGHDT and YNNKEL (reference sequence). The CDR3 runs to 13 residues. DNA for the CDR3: TGTGCCAGCAGCCAATGGGCCTCAGATACGCAGTATTTT. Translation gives CASSQWASDTQYF.

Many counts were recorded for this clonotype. Here the CDR3 DNA reads TGTGCCAGCAGTTACACCAGACTAGCCAGCACAGATACGCAGTATTTT. It translates to CASSYTRLASTDTQYF. This chain joins TRBV6-5 and TRBJ2-3; 7 positions match TRBD2. CDR3 length: 16 amino acids. Germline trimming cut 2 bases from V and 0 bases from J; bases unmatched to any gene: 5. The V gene's germline CDR1 is MNHEY and CDR2 SVGAGI.

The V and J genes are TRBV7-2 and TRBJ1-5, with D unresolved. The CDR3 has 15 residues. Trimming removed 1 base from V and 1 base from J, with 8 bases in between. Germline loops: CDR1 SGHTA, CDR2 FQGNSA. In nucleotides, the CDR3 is TGTGCCAGCAGCTTAGTTGCGGAGAGCAATCAGCCCCAGCATTTT. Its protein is CASSLVAESNQPQHF.

This CDR3 is CASSLAAEGGVDTQYF. CDR3 nucleotides: TGTGCCAGCAGCTTAGCAGCGGAGGGGGGTGTAGATACGCAGTATTTT. The J gene is TRBJ2-3, the V gene TRBV7-2, with D possibly called TRBD1 or TRBD2 (6 bases each). The CDR3 consists of 16 residues. The V end lost 0 bases, the J end lost 5 bases, and 15 bases lay between the germline ends. Germline V gene data show CDR1 as SGHTA and CDR2 as FQGNSA.

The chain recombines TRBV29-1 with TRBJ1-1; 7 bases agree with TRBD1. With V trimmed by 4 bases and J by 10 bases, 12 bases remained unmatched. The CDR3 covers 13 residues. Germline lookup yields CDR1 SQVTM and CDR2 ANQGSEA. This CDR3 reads CSVATDRYTSAFF. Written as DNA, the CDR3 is TGCAGCGTTGCGACGGACAGGTATACATCAGCTTTCTTT.

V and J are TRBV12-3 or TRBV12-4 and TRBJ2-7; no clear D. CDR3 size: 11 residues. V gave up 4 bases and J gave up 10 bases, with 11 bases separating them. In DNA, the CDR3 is TGTGCCAGCAGTTCCTCGTACTCCCAGTACTTC. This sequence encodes CASSSSYSQYF.

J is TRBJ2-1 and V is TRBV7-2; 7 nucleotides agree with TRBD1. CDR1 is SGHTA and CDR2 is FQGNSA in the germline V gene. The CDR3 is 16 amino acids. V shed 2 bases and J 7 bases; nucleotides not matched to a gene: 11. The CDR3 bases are TGTGCCAGCAGCTTAATGGGGCAGGGGGTTGGTAATGAGCAGTTCTTC. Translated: CASSLMGQGVGNEQFF.

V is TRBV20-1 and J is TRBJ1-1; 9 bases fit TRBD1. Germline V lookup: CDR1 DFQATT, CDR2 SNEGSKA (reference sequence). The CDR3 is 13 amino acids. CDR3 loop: CSGTGGGNTEAFF. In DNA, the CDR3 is TGCAGCGGCACAGGGGGCGGGAACACTGAAGCTTTCTTT.

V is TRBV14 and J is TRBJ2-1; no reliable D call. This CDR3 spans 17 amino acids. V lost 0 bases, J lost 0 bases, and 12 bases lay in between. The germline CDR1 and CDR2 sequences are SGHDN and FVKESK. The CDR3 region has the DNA TGTGCCAGCAGCCAAGATCATCTCATGAGCTCCTACAATGAGCAGTTCTTC. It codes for CASSQDHLMSSYNEQFF.

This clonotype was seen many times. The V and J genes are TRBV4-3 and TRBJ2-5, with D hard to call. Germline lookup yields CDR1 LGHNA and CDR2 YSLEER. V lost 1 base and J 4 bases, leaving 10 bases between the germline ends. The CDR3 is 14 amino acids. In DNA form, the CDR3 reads TGCGCCAGCAGCCAAGGGATAGTGGGAGAGACCCAGTACTTC. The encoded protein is CASSQGIVGETQYF.

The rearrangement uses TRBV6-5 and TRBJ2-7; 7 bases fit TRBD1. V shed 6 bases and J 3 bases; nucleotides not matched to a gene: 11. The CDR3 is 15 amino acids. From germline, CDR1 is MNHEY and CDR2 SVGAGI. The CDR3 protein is CASSPTGTDYYEQYF. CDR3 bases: TGTGCCAGCAGCCCTACCGGGACAGATTACTACGAGCAGTACTTC.

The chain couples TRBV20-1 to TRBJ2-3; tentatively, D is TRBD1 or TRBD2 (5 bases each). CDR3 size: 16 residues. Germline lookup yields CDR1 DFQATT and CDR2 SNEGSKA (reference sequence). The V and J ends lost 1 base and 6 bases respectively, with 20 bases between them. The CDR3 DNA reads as TGCAGTGCTAGAGGGGTAATCGGGACCCGCGGGGATACGCAGTATTTT. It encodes CSARGVIGTRGDTQYF.

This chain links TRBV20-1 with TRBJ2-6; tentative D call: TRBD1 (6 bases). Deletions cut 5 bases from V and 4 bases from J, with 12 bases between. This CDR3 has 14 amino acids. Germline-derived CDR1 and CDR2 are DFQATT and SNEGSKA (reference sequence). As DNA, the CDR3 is TGCAGTGCTTTAAGGACAGCCGGGGCCAACGTCCTGACTTTC. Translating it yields CSALRTAGANVLTF.

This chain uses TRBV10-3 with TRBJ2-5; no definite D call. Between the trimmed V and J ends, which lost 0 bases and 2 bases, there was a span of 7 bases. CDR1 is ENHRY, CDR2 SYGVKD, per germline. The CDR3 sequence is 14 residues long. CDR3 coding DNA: TGTGCCATCAGTGAGTCGGAGAGGCAAGAGACCCAGTACTTC. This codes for CAISESERQETQYF.

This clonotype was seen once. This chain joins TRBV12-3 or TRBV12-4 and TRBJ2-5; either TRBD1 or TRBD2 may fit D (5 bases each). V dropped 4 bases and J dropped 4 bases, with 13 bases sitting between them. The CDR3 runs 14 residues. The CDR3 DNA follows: TGTGCCAGCAGTTCGCGCAGAGGGGCAGAGACCCAGTACTTC. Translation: CASSSRRGAETQYF.

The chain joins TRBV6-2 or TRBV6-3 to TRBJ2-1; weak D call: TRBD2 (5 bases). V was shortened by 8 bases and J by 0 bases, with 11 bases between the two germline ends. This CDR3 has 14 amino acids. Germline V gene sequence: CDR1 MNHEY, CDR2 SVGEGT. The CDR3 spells CASGRTGSYNEQFF. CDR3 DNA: TGTGCCAGCGGTCGGACTGGCTCCTACAATGAGCAGTTCTTC.

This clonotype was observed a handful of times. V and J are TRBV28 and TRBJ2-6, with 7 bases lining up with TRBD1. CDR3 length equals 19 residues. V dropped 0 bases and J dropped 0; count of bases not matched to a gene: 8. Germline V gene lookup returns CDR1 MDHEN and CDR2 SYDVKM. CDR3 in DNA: TGTGCCAGCAGTTTATGGGCAGGGGGTAAGAGCTCTGGGGCCAACGTCCTGACTTTC. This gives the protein CASSLWAGGKSSGANVLTF.

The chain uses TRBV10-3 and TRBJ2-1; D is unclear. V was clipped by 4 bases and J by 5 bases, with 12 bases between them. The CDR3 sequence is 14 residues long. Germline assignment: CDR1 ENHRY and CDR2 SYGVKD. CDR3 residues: CAISGERLDNEQFF. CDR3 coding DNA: TGTGCCATCAGTGGCGAGAGACTGGACAATGAGCAGTTCTTC.

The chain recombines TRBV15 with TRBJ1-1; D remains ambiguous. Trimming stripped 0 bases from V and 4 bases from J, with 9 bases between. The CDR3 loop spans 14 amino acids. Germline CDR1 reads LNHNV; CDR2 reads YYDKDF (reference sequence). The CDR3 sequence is CATSRDGRGTEAFF. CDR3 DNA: TGTGCCACCAGCAGAGATGGCCGGGGCACTGAAGCTTTCTTT. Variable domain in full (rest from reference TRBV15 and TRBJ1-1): DAMVIQNPRYQVTQFGKPVTLSCSQTLNHNVMYWYQQKSSQAPKLLFHYYDKDFNNEADTPDNFQSRRPNTSFCFLDIRSPGLGDTAMYLCATSRDGRGTEAFFGQGTRLTVV.

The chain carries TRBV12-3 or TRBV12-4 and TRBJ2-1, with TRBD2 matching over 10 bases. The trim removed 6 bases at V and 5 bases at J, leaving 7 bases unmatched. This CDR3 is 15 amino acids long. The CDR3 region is CASSQSGRANNEQFF. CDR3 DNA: TGTGCCAGCAGCCAAAGCGGGAGGGCCAACAATGAGCAGTTCTTC.

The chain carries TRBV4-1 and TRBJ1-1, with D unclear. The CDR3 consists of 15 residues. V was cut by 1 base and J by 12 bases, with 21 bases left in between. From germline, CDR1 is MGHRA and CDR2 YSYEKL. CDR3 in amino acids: CASSQGVSGRRGTFF. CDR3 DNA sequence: TGCGCCAGCAGCCAAGGAGTATCCGGCCGCCGAGGGACTTTCTTT.

For the CDR3, the DNA is TGTGCCAGCGATCCGGGGCCGCATCAGCCCCAGCATTTT. It codes for CASDPGPHQPQHF. The chain carries TRBV6-6 and TRBJ1-5; D may be TRBD1 (5 bases). Trimming shortened V by 8 bases and J by 5 bases, and 13 bases separated the two germline ends. The CDR3 is 13 residues long. CDR1 and CDR2 (germline): MNHNY, SVGAGI (reference sequence).

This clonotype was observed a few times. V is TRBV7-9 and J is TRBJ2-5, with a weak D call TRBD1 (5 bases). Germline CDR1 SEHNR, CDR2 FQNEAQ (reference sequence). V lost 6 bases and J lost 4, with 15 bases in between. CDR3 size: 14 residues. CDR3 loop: CASRDDSARETQYF. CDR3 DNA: TGTGCCAGCAGGGACGACAGCGCAAGAGAGACCCAGTACTTC.

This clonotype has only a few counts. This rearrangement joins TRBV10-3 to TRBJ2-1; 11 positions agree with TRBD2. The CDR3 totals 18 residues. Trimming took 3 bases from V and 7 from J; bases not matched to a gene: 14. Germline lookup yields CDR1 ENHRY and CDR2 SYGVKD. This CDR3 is CAISETTSGKEGKNEQFF. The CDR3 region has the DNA TGTGCCATCAGTGAAACGACTAGCGGGAAGGAGGGTAAGAATGAGCAGTTCTTC.

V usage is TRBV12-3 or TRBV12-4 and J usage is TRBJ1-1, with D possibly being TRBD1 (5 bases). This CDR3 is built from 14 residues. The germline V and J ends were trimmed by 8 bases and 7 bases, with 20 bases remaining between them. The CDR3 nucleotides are TGTGCCAGCCTCAACCTTGCAGGGTTCGGTGAAGCTTTCTTT. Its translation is CASLNLAGFGEAFF.

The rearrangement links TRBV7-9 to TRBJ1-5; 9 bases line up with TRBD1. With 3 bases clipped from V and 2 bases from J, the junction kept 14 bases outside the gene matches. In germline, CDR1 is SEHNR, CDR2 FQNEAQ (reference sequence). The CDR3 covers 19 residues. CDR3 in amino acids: CASSFGRLGTGLRNQPQHF. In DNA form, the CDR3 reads TGTGCCAGCAGCTTTGGAAGACTCGGGACAGGGCTCCGCAATCAGCCCCAGCATTTT.

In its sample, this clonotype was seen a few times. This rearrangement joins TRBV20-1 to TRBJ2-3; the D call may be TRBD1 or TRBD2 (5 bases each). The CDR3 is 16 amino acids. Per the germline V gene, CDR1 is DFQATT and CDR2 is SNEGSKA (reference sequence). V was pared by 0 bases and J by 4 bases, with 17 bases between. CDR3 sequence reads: CSARDLGPSGPDTQYF. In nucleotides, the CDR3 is TGCAGTGCTAGAGACCTCGGACCATCGGGGCCAGATACGCAGTATTTT.

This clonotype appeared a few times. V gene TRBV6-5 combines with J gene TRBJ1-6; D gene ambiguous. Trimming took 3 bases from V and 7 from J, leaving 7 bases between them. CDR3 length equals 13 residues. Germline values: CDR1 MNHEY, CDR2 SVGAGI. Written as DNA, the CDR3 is TGTGCCAGCAGTTATGACATGAATTCACCCCTCCACTTT. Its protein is CASSYDMNSPLHF.

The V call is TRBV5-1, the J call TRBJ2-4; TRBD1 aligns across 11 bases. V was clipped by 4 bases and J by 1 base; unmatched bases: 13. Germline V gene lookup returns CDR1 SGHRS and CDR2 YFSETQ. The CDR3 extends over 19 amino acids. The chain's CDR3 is CASSPSGTGGKRAKNIQYF. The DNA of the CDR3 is TGCGCCAGCAGCCCCTCCGGGACAGGGGGGAAGCGCGCCAAAAACATTCAGTACTTC. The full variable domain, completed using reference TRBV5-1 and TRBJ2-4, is KAGVTQTPRYLIKTRGQQVTLSCSPISGHRSVSWYQQTPGQGLQFLFEYFSETQRNKGNFPGRFSGRQFSNSRSEMNVSTLELGDSALYLCASSPSGTGGKRAKNIQYFGAGTRLSVL.

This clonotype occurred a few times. The DNA for the CDR3 is TGTGCCAGCAGCCGTCGGGGCAGTGACTACGAGCAGTACTTC. The encoded protein is CASSRRGSDYEQYF. The J gene is TRBJ2-7, the V gene TRBV7-9; D is possibly TRBD1 or TRBD2 (5 bases each). CDR3 size: 14 residues. V dropped 5 bases and J dropped 3 bases, with 14 bases sitting between them. In germline, CDR1 is SEHNR, CDR2 FQNEAQ (reference sequence).